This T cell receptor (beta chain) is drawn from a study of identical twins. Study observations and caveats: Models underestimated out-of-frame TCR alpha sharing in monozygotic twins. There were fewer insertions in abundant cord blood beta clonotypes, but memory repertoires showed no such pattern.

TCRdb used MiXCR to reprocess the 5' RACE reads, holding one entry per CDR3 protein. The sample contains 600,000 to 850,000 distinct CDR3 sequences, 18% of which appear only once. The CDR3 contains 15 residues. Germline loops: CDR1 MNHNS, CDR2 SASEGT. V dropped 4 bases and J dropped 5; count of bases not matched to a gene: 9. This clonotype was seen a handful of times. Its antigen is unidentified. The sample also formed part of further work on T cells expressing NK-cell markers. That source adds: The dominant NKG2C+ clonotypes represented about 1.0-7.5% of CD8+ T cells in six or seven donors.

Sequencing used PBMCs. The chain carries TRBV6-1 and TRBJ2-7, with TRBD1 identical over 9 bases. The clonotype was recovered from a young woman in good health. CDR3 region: CASSGGTGKWDEQYF. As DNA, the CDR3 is TGTGCCAGCAGTGGAGGGACAGGGAAGTGGGACGAGCAGTACTTC.